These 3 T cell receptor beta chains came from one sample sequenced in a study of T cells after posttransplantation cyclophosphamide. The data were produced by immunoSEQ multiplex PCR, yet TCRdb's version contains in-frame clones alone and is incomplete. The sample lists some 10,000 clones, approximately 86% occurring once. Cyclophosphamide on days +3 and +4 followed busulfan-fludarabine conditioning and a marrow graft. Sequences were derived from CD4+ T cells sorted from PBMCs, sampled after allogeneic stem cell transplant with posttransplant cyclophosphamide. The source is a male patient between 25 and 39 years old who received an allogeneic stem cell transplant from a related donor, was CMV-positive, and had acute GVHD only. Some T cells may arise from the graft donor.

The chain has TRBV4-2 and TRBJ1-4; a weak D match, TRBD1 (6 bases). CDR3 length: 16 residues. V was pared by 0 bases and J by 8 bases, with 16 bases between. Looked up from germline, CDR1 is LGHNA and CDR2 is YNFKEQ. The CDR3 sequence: CASSQDPPGASEKLFF. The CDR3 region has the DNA TGTGCCAGCAGCCAAGATCCGCCAGGGGCTAGCGAAAAACTGTTTTTT.

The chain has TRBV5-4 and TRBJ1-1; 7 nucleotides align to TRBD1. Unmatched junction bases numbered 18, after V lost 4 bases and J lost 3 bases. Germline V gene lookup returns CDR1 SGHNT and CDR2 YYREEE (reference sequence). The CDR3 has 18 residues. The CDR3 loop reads CASSQPGTAHPGDTEAFF. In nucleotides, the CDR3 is TGTGCCAGCAGCCAACCCGGGACAGCCCACCCCGGGGACACTGAAGCTTTCTTT.

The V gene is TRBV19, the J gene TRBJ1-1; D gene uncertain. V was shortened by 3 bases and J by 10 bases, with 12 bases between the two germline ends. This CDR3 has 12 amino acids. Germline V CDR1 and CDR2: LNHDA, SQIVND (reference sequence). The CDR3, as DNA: TGTGCCAGTAGTATGGTAAAAGAGGCAGCTTTCTTT. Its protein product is CASSMVKEAAFF.